The rows below give T cell receptor beta chains drawn from one sample of a study of beta chain features in type 1 diabetes. Generated by immunoSEQ multiplex PCR, the TCRdb table keeps only in-frame clones and is missing some. The top ten hold less than 0.09% of the sample, which has more than 200,000 clones, 16% seen once. Sequenced input: naive CD4+ T cells from blood. The receptors were sampled from a man aged 30 to 39 with type 1 diabetes. The CDR3 runs from the conserved cysteine through the conserved F or W. The D gene is left open where the match is weak. Clone size appears in some rows only: once, few, many, or a class for an expanded clone.

V: TRBV29-1
D: NA
length: 12
J: TRBJ1-5
size: NA
DNA: TGCAGCGGCGGGGATGTAAATCAGCCCCAGCATTTT
CDR3: CSGGDVNQPQHF

V: TRBV7-8
D: TRBD2
length: 16
J: TRBJ2-1
size: few
DNA: TGTGCCAGCAGCCCCGCTAGCGGACTGAGACTGGATGAGCAGTTCTTC
CDR3: CASSPASGLRLDEQFF

V: TRBV7-7
D: TRBD1
length: 13
J: TRBJ1-2
size: NA
DNA: TGTGCCAGCAGCTCGTTGACAGGGAACGGCTACACCTTC
CDR3: CASSSLTGNGYTF

V: TRBV29-1
D: TRBD2
length: 15
J: TRBJ2-1
size: NA
DNA: TGCAGCGTTGATAGGGGACTAGCGGGAGACAATGAGCAGTTCTTC
CDR3: CSVDRGLAGDNEQFF

V: TRBV29-1
D: NA
length: 11
J: TRBJ2-2
size: few
DNA: TGCAGCGGGTCGGGTACCGGGGAGCTGTTTTTT
CDR3: CSGSGTGELFF

V: TRBV9
D: TRBD1
length: 17
J: TRBJ2-5
size: few
DNA: TGTGCCAGCAGCGTAGCTACCCACCGGACAGGTTCGGAGACCCAGTACTTC
CDR3: CASSVATHRTGSETQYF

V: TRBV18
D: TRBD1
length: 17
J: TRBJ2-6
size: NA
DNA: TGTGCCAGCTCACCAGGACAGGGGAGCTCTGGGGCCAACGTCCTGACTTTC
CDR3: CASSPGQGSSGANVLTF

V: TRBV12-5
D: NA
length: 12
J: TRBJ2-3
size: NA
DNA: TGTGCTTCGGGACGAGGCACAGATACGCAGTATTTT
CDR3: CASGRGTDTQYF

V: TRBV29-1
D: TRBD2
length: 15
J: TRBJ2-3
size: few
DNA: TGCAGCTCCTCCGGGACTAGCGGGACCACAGATACGCAGTATTTT
CDR3: CSSSGTSGTTDTQYF

V: TRBV4-1
D: NA
length: 15
J: TRBJ2-7
size: NA
DNA: TGCGCCAGCAGCCAAGGGGCCCCGGGTGACTACGAGCAGTACTTC
CDR3: CASSQGAPGDYEQYF

V: TRBV9
D: TRBD2
length: 16
J: TRBJ2-3
size: NA
DNA: TGTGCCAGCAGCGCTAAGGCGGGAGGGTCCACAGATACGCAGTATTTT
CDR3: CASSAKAGGSTDTQYF

V: TRBV7-2
D: NA
length: 12
J: TRBJ2-3
size: NA
DNA: TGTGCCAGCAAGCAGGCAGCAGATACGCAGTATTTT
CDR3: CASKQAADTQYF

V: TRBV27
D: NA
length: 14
J: TRBJ2-1
size: few
DNA: TGTGCCAGCAGTTTATTCGGAGGTGACAATGAGCAGTTCTTC
CDR3: CASSLFGGDNEQFF

V: TRBV5-1
D: NA
length: 13
J: TRBJ2-2
size: few
DNA: TGCGCCAGCAGCTTGTCTACCGGGACTCCGCTGTTTTTT
CDR3: CASSLSTGTPLFF

V: TRBV28
D: TRBD1
length: 15
J: TRBJ2-2
size: few
DNA: TGTGCCAGCAGTTGGACAGGGATGAACACCGGGGAGCTGTTTTTT
CDR3: CASSWTGMNTGELFF

V: TRBV9
D: TRBD1
length: 14
J: TRBJ2-3
size: NA
DNA: TGTGCCAGCAGCGGGACAGGGGGAGCAGATACGCAGTATTTT
CDR3: CASSGTGGADTQYF

V: TRBV9
D: NA
length: 13
J: TRBJ1-3
size: few
DNA: TGTGCCAGCAGCGCTCAGGACGTGAACACCATATATTTT
CDR3: CASSAQDVNTIYF

V: TRBV29-1
D: NA
length: 14
J: TRBJ1-4
size: few
DNA: TGCAGCGTTGCATCCGATGCAACTAATGAAAAACTGTTTTTT
CDR3: CSVASDATNEKLFF

V: TRBV4-2
D: TRBD1
length: 14
J: TRBJ2-5
size: NA
DNA: TGTGCCAGCAGCAAGGGACAGGTGATCGAGACCCAGTACTTC
CDR3: CASSKGQVIETQYF

V: TRBV19
D: NA
length: 13
J: TRBJ2-7
size: few
DNA: TGTGCCAGTAGTATGAACAGGCGCTACGAGCAGTACTTC
CDR3: CASSMNRRYEQYF